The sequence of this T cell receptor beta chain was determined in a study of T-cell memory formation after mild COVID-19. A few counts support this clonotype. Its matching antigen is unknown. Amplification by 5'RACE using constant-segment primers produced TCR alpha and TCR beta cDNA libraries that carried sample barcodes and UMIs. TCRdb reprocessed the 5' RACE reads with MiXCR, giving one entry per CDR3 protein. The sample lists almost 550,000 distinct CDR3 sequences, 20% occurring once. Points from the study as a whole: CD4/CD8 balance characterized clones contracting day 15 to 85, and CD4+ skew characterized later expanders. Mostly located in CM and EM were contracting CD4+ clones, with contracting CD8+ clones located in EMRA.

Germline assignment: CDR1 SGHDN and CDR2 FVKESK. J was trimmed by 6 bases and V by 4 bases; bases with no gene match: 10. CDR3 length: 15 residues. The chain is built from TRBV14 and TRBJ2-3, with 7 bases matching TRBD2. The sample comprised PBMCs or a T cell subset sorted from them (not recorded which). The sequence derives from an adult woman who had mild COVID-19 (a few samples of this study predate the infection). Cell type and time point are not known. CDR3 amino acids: CASSPPSGHPDTQYF. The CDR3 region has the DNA TGTGCCAGCAGCCCCCCTAGCGGCCACCCGGATACGCAGTATTTT.